Each of the 4 T cell receptor beta chains below was sequenced from the same sample in a study of sequential checkpoint blockade in melanoma. The assay was immunoSEQ multiplex PCR, and TCRdb's table has in-frame clones only and misses some. This sample has 17,000 or so clones, with roughly 80% found just once. Treatment given: randomized to nivolumab then ipilimumab (arm A) or the reverse (arm B). Sequencing was performed on CD8+ T cells sorted from blood (inferred from file names), taken from a patient given nivolumab and ipilimumab in sequence. These TCRs come from a human donor with melanoma.

This sequence joins TRBV4-1 and TRBJ1-1, with D perhaps matching TRBD1 (5 bases). There are 14 residues in the CDR3. Trimming removed 3 bases at V and 1 base at J, with 9 bases between. Per the germline V gene, CDR1 is MGHRA and CDR2 is YSYEKL. The CDR3 protein is CASSHNTGNTEAFF. CDR3 bases: TGCGCCAGCAGCCACAATACAGGGAACACTGAAGCTTTCTTT.

This clone was picked up one time. CDR3 nucleotides: TGTGCCTGGAGTGGAGGTGGCAATCAGCCCCAGCATTTT. Translation gives CAWSGGGNQPQHF. The genes are TRBV30 and TRBJ1-5; no definite D call. Germline V gene sequence: CDR1 GTSNPN, CDR2 SVGIG (reference sequence). Trimming shortened V by 1 base and J by 2 bases, and 6 bases separated the two germline ends. CDR3 length: 13 residues.

The gene calls are TRBV27 and TRBJ1-5; no clear D. The CDR3 length is 12 residues. CDR1 is MNHEY and CDR2 is SMNVEV in the germline V gene (reference sequence). V lost 8 bases to trimming and J lost 9 bases, with 14 bases between them. The CDR3 reads CASGEGFWPQHF. The CDR3 coding sequence is TGTGCCAGCGGGGAGGGATTTTGGCCCCAGCATTTT.

The rearrangement uses TRBV11-2 and TRBJ2-7, with TRBD2 as a possible D gene (6 bases). Germline V gene sequence: CDR1 SGHAT, CDR2 FQNNGV. There are 15 residues in the CDR3. V lost 6 bases, J lost 1 base, and 16 bases lay in between. This CDR3 reads CASSLAASASYEQYF. CDR3 nucleotides: TGTGCCAGCAGTCTTGCGGCTAGCGCATCCTACGAGCAGTACTTC.